The present TCR beta chain was sequenced within a study of chemoradiotherapy in HPV16-positive cancers (dated by TCRdb to 2022 to 2024). Study-level background: Using functional T-cell assays on cells from two HPV16-positive patients, the researchers defined candidate HPV-specific T-cell clones and common TCR motifs. The study asked whether T-cell immunity to the HPV oncoproteins E6 and E7 changes during chemoradiotherapy and whether this immunity affects survival. Next, the candidate HPV-specific TCRs and motifs were followed in TCR repertoires from about 90 patients with HPV-related cancers. Summary of the overall study and its limitations: The functional definition of HPV-specific T cells came from only two HPV16-positive patients, and the survival association was reported for HPV16-positive patients. In HPV16-positive patients, expansion of HPV-responsive T cells during chemoradiotherapy was associated with improved recurrence-free survival. Expansion of candidate HPV-specific clones and E7-related TCR motifs was observed in the tumor microenvironment during treatment, whereas no such expansion was observed for non-HPV-specific T cells.

Repertoires were sampled multiple times during chemoradiotherapy, which allowed clonal expansion in the tumor microenvironment to be followed. This clone was seen only a few times. There is no known antigen for this receptor. Base qualities are not provided; no much larger clone lies one nucleotide away. The library relied on the immunoSEQ multiplex PCR assay. The immuneACCESS repertoire file appears here via TCRdb, limited to in-frame rearrangements. These files lack a portion of the clones; in checked studies, under half of the deficit traces to unresolved V genes, and the cause of the others is not known. The sample yields 8,000 to 10,000 clones; roughly 81% were counted once. The ten largest clones represent more than 2.5% of the sample. From its cysteine to its phenylalanine, the CDR3 spans 14 amino acids. Only the CDR3 portion is preserved as DNA: 42 bases, with reading frame beginning at the first base. Trimming costs V 2 bases and J 3 bases, and their ends lie 11 bases apart. Per the germline V gene, SGHVS is the CDR1 and FNYEAQ is the CDR2.

The sample here was tumor tissue, taken from a patient who underwent chemoradiotherapy. The origin of this receptor is a human donor with HPV-associated anogenital cancer. The V gene is TRBV7-6 and the J gene is TRBJ2-7; no D gene call is confident. The nucleotide sequence is TGTGCCAGCAGCTTAACCGCCTGGGGCTACGAGCAGTACTTC. This translates into CASSLTAWGYEQYF. The full variable domain, completed from the reference TRBV7-6 and TRBJ2-7 proteins outside the CDR3, reads GAGVSQSPRYKVTKRGQDVALRCDPISGHVSLYWYRQALGQGPEFLTYFNYEAQQDKSGLPNDRFSAERPEGSISTLTIQRTEQRDSAMYRCASSLTAWGYEQYFGPGTRLTVT.